These T cell receptor beta chains were read from a single sample in a study of blood T cells in healthy people across ages. TCRdb reprocessed the 5' RACE reads via MiXCR and lists one record per CDR3 protein. Among 700,000 to 800,000 distinct CDR3 sequences, around 40% were seen once, and the ten largest hold approximately 22%. Input material: blood. These receptors originate from an older woman in good health. Each CDR3 is given with its conserved first and last residue. The D gene is left open where the match is weak. Clone size is shown for a subset of rows, as once, few, many or a class of expanded clone.

clone size	D gene	J gene	V gene	CDR3 protein	CDR3 DNA
-	-	TRBJ1-1	TRBV6-6	CASSPSSLDTEAFF	TGTGCCAGCAGTCCCTCCTCTCTGGACACTGAAGCTTTCTTT
-	TRBD2	TRBJ2-1	TRBV20-1	CSASWREGPHNEQFF	TGCAGTGCTAGTTGGCGGGAGGGCCCCCACAATGAGCAGTTCTTC
few	-	TRBJ1-1	TRBV6-2/TRBV6-3	CASSSVTSRTEAFF	TGTGCCAGCAGTTCAGTAACCTCAAGGACTGAAGCTTTCTTT
-	-	TRBJ2-3	TRBV5-1	CASSLKFGGGTDTQYF	TGCGCCAGCAGCTTGAAGTTTGGCGGGGGCACAGATACGCAGTATTTT
-	-	TRBJ2-5	TRBV4-1	CASSQDVQGRRAQYF	TGCGCCAGCAGCCAAGACGTACAGGGGAGGAGGGCCCAGTACTTC
-	-	TRBJ2-1	TRBV3-1	CASSLRGRRDNEQFF	TGTGCCAGCAGCCTCCGGGGCAGGAGGGACAATGAGCAGTTCTTC
many	TRBD1	TRBJ2-3	TRBV6-4	CASSPQGGTDTQYF	TGTGCCAGCAGTCCCCAGGGGGGCACAGATACGCAGTATTTT
-	-	TRBJ2-7	TRBV5-1	CASSLSAGYYEQYF	TGCGCCAGCAGCTTGAGCGCGGGATACTACGAGCAGTACTTC
-	TRBD2	TRBJ2-5	TRBV18	CASRTSGEYNEQYF	TGTGCCAGCCGGACTAGCGGGGAATACAATGAGCAGTACTTC
-	TRBD1	TRBJ2-7	TRBV20-1	CSARDLGQGTREQYF	TGCAGTGCTAGAGATTTGGGACAGGGAACCCGCGAGCAGTACTTC
-	TRBD2	TRBJ2-2	TRBV10-1	CASSANPGTSGGINTGELFF	TGCGCCAGCAGTGCAAACCCCGGGACTAGCGGGGGGATTAACACCGGGGAGCTGTTTTTT
-	-	TRBJ1-5	TRBV7-2	CASSPGPGQPQHF	TGTGCCAGCTCCCCAGGGCCGGGTCAGCCCCAGCATTTT
many	TRBD2	TRBJ2-7	TRBV12-3/TRBV12-4	CASSLLAGAYEQYF	TGTGCCAGCAGTCTACTAGCGGGAGCGTACGAGCAGTACTTC
many	-	TRBJ2-3	TRBV20-1	CSARREGTDTQYF	TGCAGTGCTAGGCGAGAAGGCACAGATACGCAGTATTTT
-	-	TRBJ2-1	TRBV20-1	CSAPTRGSGEQFF	TGCAGTGCTCCGACGCGAGGGTCGGGTGAGCAGTTCTTC
-	TRBD1	TRBJ2-1	TRBV12-3/TRBV12-4	CASRRSGQGSDEQFF	TGTGCCAGCAGGCGCTCCGGACAGGGGAGCGATGAGCAGTTCTTC
-	-	TRBJ2-1	TRBV18	CASSPPLLAYNEQFF	TGTGCCAGCTCACCACCTTTACTAGCCTACAATGAGCAGTTCTTC
-	-	TRBJ2-1	TRBV7-8	CASSGRTEQFF	TGTGCCAGCAGCGGCCGTACAGAGCAGTTCTTC
-	TRBD2	TRBJ2-7	TRBV4-2	CASSHRTSYGNEQYF	TGTGCCAGCAGCCACAGGACTAGCTACGGCAATGAGCAGTACTTC
few	-	TRBJ2-5	TRBV4-2	CASSQDRVDREQYF	TGTGCCAGCAGCCAAGATAGGGTAGATAGGGAGCAGTACTTC
many	TRBD2	TRBJ2-1	TRBV20-1	CSEGLAGSSSYNEQFF	TGCAGTGAGGGACTAGCGGGATCGAGCTCCTACAATGAGCAGTTCTTC
-	-	TRBJ2-7	TRBV6-2/TRBV6-3	CASRRGTVSYEQYF	TGTGCCAGCAGAAGGGGAACGGTGAGCTACGAGCAGTACTTC
few	TRBD2	TRBJ2-1	TRBV4-2	CASSQDRAGVSYNEQFF	TGTGCCAGCAGCCAAGATCGCGCGGGAGTCTCCTACAATGAGCAGTTCTTC
-	-	TRBJ2-7	TRBV5-1	CASSLGWDGGYEQYF	TGCGCCAGCAGCTTGGGATGGGACGGGGGATACGAGCAGTACTTC
-	-	TRBJ2-4	TRBV20-1	CSASQGSRSDIQYF	TGCAGTGCTAGTCAGGGGAGTCGCTCGGACATTCAGTACTTC
few	TRBD2	TRBJ2-1	TRBV6-2/TRBV6-3	CASSPLAGFYYNEQFF	TGTGCCAGCAGCCCTCTAGCGGGGTTCTACTACAATGAGCAGTTCTTC
-	-	TRBJ1-2	TRBV5-1	CASSSRGQPGSYGYTF	TGCGCCAGCAGCTCCCGGGGGCAGCCAGGATCCTATGGCTACACCTTC
-	TRBD2	TRBJ2-4	TRBV4-1	CASSQDPGRSGGVVKNIQYF	TGCGCCAGCAGCCAAGATCCGGGTCGGAGCGGGGGGGTAGTCAAAAACATTCAGTACTTC
once	-	TRBJ2-6	TRBV7-9	CASSLARRSGANVLTF	TGTGCCAGCAGCTTAGCTCGGCGCTCTGGGGCCAACGTCCTGACTTTC
many	-	TRBJ2-5	TRBV12-3/TRBV12-4	CASSGGGTFQETQYF	TGTGCCAGCAGTGGAGGGGGCACCTTCCAAGAGACCCAGTACTTC
few	-	TRBJ2-3	TRBV9	CASSVVMRDTQYF	TGTGCCAGCAGCGTAGTAATGCGGGATACGCAGTATTTT